This is a list of T cell receptor beta chains from one sample in a study of OX40 agonist ivuxolimab in advanced cancers. Here immunoSEQ multiplex PCR was the method, and the copy in TCRdb shows in-frame clones only, minus some. The table has about 70,000 clones, about 89% seen once; the top ten hold approximately 2.1%. Material: CD4+ or CD8+ T cells sorted from blood, obtained in a trial of the OX40 agonist ivuxolimab. All receptors derive from an adult with an advanced solid tumor such as melanoma, head and neck, liver or kidney cancer. The CDR3 runs from the conserved cysteine through the conserved F or W. The D gene is left open where the match is weak. Size is omitted from some rows. Given values are once, few, many or a class for expanded clones.

TRBJ2-7,-,-,TRBV21-1,16,CASSSTETGVVHEQYF
TRBJ2-1,TRBD2,-,TRBV7-2,16,CASSFMGLALNNEQFF
TRBJ1-2,TRBD1,-,TRBV7-8,15,CASSLGRDRSYGYTF
TRBJ2-3,-,-,TRBV10-3,13,CAISDFSTDTQYF
-,TRBD2,-,TRBV5-1,14,CASSPGTSGTEQYF
TRBJ2-6,-,-,TRBV7-2,16,CASSLGLGSGANVLTF
TRBJ1-2,-,-,TRBV5-5,14,CASSLDRLTYGYTF
TRBJ1-4,-,few,TRBV4-1,15,CASSRGGSNYEKLFF
TRBJ1-1,-,-,TRBV5-4,17,CASSLEGVSRPNTEAFF
TRBJ2-5,TRBD2,-,TRBV6-5,16,CASSYGTSGNQETQYF
TRBJ1-5,-,-,TRBV4-1,16,CASSQDPSQGRQPQHF
TRBJ1-3,-,-,TRBV27,15,CASSLYPDSGNTIYF
TRBJ1-6,-,-,TRBV6-6,14,CASSPRTVNSPLHF
TRBJ1-4,-,-,TRBV7-9,16,CASSLVGGRNNEKLFF
TRBJ1-4,-,-,TRBV19,15,CASSPGGLRNEKLFF
TRBJ2-7,TRBD2,-,TRBV6-6,14,CASSLAGGFYEQYF
TRBJ1-1,-,-,TRBV6-1,11,CASMWGTEAFF
TRBJ2-5,-,-,TRBV18,13,CASSDRGGGAQYF
TRBJ2-7,TRBD1,few,TRBV10-1,14,CASSATGGYYEQYF
TRBJ1-2,-,-,TRBV6-5,13,CASRTGNKDGYTF
TRBJ1-3,-,-,TRBV28,14,CASTTSGLGNTIYF
TRBJ2-2,-,-,TRBV6-1,15,CASRTGAANTGELFF
TRBJ1-5,-,-,TRBV15,14,CATSIPQVNQPQHF
TRBJ1-1,-,-,TRBV14,16,CASSHSRGRVNTEAFF
TRBJ1-1,-,once,TRBV18,16,CASSPLGGFMNTEAFF
TRBJ2-5,-,-,TRBV28,14,CASSDVTGRETQYF
TRBJ2-7,TRBD1,-,TRBV2,14,CASSEDRGNYEQYF
TRBJ2-7,-,once,TRBV19,13,CASSSRRYYEQYF
TRBJ1-2,-,few,TRBV19,13,CASSTGTSGGYTF
TRBJ1-5,-,-,TRBV28,15,CASSLTSGRNQPQHF
TRBJ1-1,TRBD1,-,TRBV2,14,CASSLDRGFSEAFF
TRBJ1-4,-,-,TRBV2,12,CASSESGEDLFF
TRBJ2-3,TRBD2,-,TRBV27,16,CATLAGGPLTTDTQYF
TRBJ1-1,-,-,TRBV7-2,14,CASSSLGSNTEAFF
TRBJ1-2,-,-,TRBV19,13,CASSRAGFYGYTF
TRBJ1-4,TRBD1,-,TRBV27,15,CASSLTGQGIEKLFF
TRBJ2-2,-,-,TRBV7-2,15,CASPQAAFNTGELFF
TRBJ2-2,TRBD1,-,TRBV4-2,16,CASSQVDRGGTGELFF
TRBJ1-4,TRBD1,-,TRBV4-1,14,CASSETGYNEKLFF
TRBJ1-1,-,-,TRBV13,16,CASSLAFGTVNTEAFF
TRBJ1-5,-,-,TRBV6-5,14,CASSLWTVDQPQHF